These T cell receptor beta chains were read from a single sample in a study of blood T cells in healthy people across ages. TCRdb called the 5' RACE reads again in MiXCR, with one record for every CDR3 protein. There are approximately 1,100,000 distinct CDR3 sequences in the sample; 35% to 50% occur only once, and approximately 19% lies in the top ten. Sequences were obtained from blood. Receptor source: a woman aged 55-69 years in good health. The CDR3 runs from the conserved cysteine through the conserved F or W. D genes are given only for firm matches. Expanded clones are given a class, and other clones once, few, many or no size at all.

abundance	v_gene	j_gene	d_gene	CDR3aa	CDR3nt
.	TRBV28	TRBJ1-2	.	CASSFRRAGPNVRYTF	TGTGCCAGCAGTTTTCGCCGCGCCGGGCCGAATGTACGCTACACCTTC
once	TRBV20-1	TRBJ2-1	TRBD1	CSARSQGVDNEQFF	TGCAGTGCTAGGTCTCAGGGGGTTGACAATGAGCAGTTCTTC
few	TRBV7-2	TRBJ2-7	TRBD2	CASSQTASGRAYEQYF	TGTGCCAGCAGCCAAACCGCTAGCGGGAGGGCCTACGAGCAGTACTTC
.	TRBV5-1	TRBJ2-5	.	CASSFGGLNGSALGETQYF	TGCGCCAGCAGCTTCGGGGGACTCAACGGGAGTGCCTTAGGGGAGACCCAGTACTTC
.	TRBV14	TRBJ2-5	.	CASRGTSDWTQYF	TGTGCCAGCAGAGGGACCTCCGATTGGACCCAGTACTTC
.	TRBV5-1	TRBJ2-1	TRBD1	CASSLATTGTGGKSGQFF	TGCGCCAGCAGCTTGGCTACAACCGGGACAGGGGGCAAGAGTGGGCAGTTCTTC
.	TRBV11-2	TRBJ1-2	.	CASSKPGPGGGYTF	TGTGCCAGCAGCAAACCCGGGCCGGGGGGTGGCTACACCTTC
.	TRBV21-1	TRBJ1-2	.	CASSIRSAQGAYGYTF	TGTGCCAGCAGCATTCGCTCTGCACAGGGGGCCTATGGCTACACCTTC
once	TRBV9	TRBJ1-5	.	CASSGGASNQPQHF	TGTGCCAGCAGCGGGGGGGCTAGCAATCAGCCCCAGCATTTT
.	TRBV20-1	TRBJ2-3	TRBD2	CSAQLAGVSTDTQYF	TGCAGTGCTCAACTAGCGGGAGTAAGCACAGATACGCAGTATTTT
.	TRBV5-1	TRBJ2-5	TRBD1	CASQTGAGEETQYF	TGCGCCAGTCAGACAGGGGCTGGGGAAGAGACCCAGTACTTC
.	TRBV20-1	TRBJ2-3	.	CSAVYPVADTQYF	TGCAGTGCGGTTTATCCGGTGGCAGATACGCAGTATTTT
.	TRBV27	TRBJ2-1	.	CASSSNPHEQFF	TGTGCCAGCAGTAGTAATCCCCATGAGCAGTTCTTC
.	TRBV6-5	TRBJ2-5	.	CASASLVKETQYF	TGTGCCAGCGCCTCCCTCGTTAAAGAGACCCAGTACTTC
many	TRBV6-2/TRBV6-3	TRBJ2-5	TRBD1	CASRAGTVMKETQYF	TGTGCCAGCAGAGCCGGGACAGTGATGAAAGAGACCCAGTACTTC
.	TRBV27	TRBJ2-7	.	CASSPGPPWDSYEQYF	TGTGCCAGCAGTCCAGGGCCCCCCTGGGACTCCTACGAGCAGTACTTC
.	TRBV20-1	TRBJ2-7	TRBD2	CSASSGRAPNEQYF	TGCAGTGCTAGCAGCGGGAGGGCCCCCAATGAGCAGTACTTC
.	TRBV5-1	TRBJ2-1	.	CASSLEGRGNEQFF	TGCGCCAGCAGCTTGGAAGGCAGGGGAAATGAGCAGTTCTTC
.	TRBV2	TRBJ1-5	TRBD1	CASSSDRGRNQPQHF	TGTGCCAGCAGTTCGGACAGGGGCCGCAATCAGCCCCAGCATTTT
.	TRBV10-1	TRBJ1-2	.	CAGGGTDHNYGYTF	TGCGCCGGGGGAGGTACAGACCATAACTATGGCTACACCTTC
few	TRBV29-1	TRBJ2-7	TRBD1	CSACPGTDCYEQYF	TGCAGCGCCTGCCCCGGGACAGACTGCTACGAGCAGTACTTC
few	TRBV9	TRBJ2-3	.	CASSQPSSSHTQYF	TGTGCCAGCAGCCAACCCTCATCCTCTCATACGCAGTATTTT
.	TRBV6-5	TRBJ2-7	.	CASSDLEGLYEQYF	TGTGCCAGCAGTGATCTAGAAGGGCTCTACGAGCAGTACTTC
once	TRBV9	TRBJ1-4	TRBD1	CASSLSGTGSEKLFF	TGTGCCAGCAGCCTATCCGGGACAGGGAGTGAAAAACTGTTTTTT
few	TRBV6-6	TRBJ1-1	.	CASRYSIEAFF	TGTGCCAGCAGGTACAGCATTGAAGCTTTCTTT
.	TRBV27	TRBJ1-5	.	CASSLSGLNQPQHF	TGTGCCAGCAGTTTATCCGGGCTAAATCAGCCCCAGCATTTT
once	TRBV7-6	TRBJ2-1	TRBD1	CASSVRQGVNEQFF	TGTGCCAGCAGCGTGAGACAGGGCGTGAATGAGCAGTTCTTC
.	TRBV28	TRBJ2-1	TRBD2	CASGRAGEGTRYEQFF	TGTGCCAGCGGCCGTGCGGGGGAAGGGACTCGGTATGAGCAGTTCTTC
.	TRBV28	TRBJ2-5	.	CASSLTGVGKTQYF	TGTGCCAGCAGTTTAACTGGGGTTGGGAAGACCCAGTACTTC
once	TRBV11-2	TRBJ2-1	TRBD1	CASSAPAGTGLGDEQFF	TGTGCCAGCAGCGCGCCCGCAGGGACAGGGTTAGGGGATGAGCAGTTCTTC
.	TRBV2	TRBJ2-1	.	CASRRRGTGRNEQFF	TGTGCCAGCAGAAGAAGGGGGACTGGACGGAATGAGCAGTTCTTC
.	TRBV20-1	TRBJ2-3	TRBD2	CSAREREGRDTQYF	TGCAGTGCGAGAGAGCGGGAGGGCAGAGATACGCAGTATTTT
.	TRBV28	TRBJ2-4	.	CASSSRTMGIAKNIQYF	TGTGCCAGCAGTTCCCGGACAATGGGAATAGCCAAAAACATTCAGTACTTC
.	TRBV4-1	TRBJ2-3	.	CASSRGADFTDTQYF	TGCGCCAGCAGCCGAGGAGCTGATTTCACAGATACGCAGTATTTT
.	TRBV6-5	TRBJ2-7	.	CASRQTLGSYEQYF	TGTGCCAGCAGACAGACATTGGGCTCCTACGAGCAGTACTTC
.	TRBV12-3/TRBV12-4	TRBJ2-7	TRBD1	CASSLKTGTGPYEQYF	TGTGCCAGCAGCTTAAAGACCGGGACAGGGCCCTACGAGCAGTACTTC
.	TRBV29-1	TRBJ2-2	.	CSVVDGSNTGELFF	TGCAGCGTTGTGGACGGCTCGAACACCGGGGAGCTGTTTTTT
.	TRBV28	TRBJ1-5	.	CASSFIRGSNQPQHF	TGTGCCAGCAGTTTTATCCGGGGAAGCAATCAGCCCCAGCATTTT
.	TRBV28	TRBJ2-6	.	CASKGVGANVLTF	TGTGCCAGCAAGGGGGTAGGGGCCAACGTCCTGACTTTC
.	TRBV7-2	TRBJ2-5	.	CASRRQVTEQYF	TGTGCCAGCAGACGGCAGGTAACTGAGCAGTACTTC
.	TRBV7-2	TRBJ1-2	TRBD1	CAGTNTGGVYGYTF	TGTGCCGGCACCAATACAGGGGGTGTTTATGGCTACACCTTC
.	TRBV6-5	TRBJ2-5	TRBD2	CASALAGVQGTQYF	TGTGCCAGCGCTCTAGCGGGAGTTCAAGGGACCCAGTACTTC
.	TRBV12-3/TRBV12-4	TRBJ2-7	.	CASIGGTTYEQYF	TGTGCCAGCATAGGCGGGACCACCTACGAGCAGTACTTC
.	TRBV27	TRBJ1-6	.	CASSLSAAEQPLHF	TGTGCCAGCAGTTTATCTGCTGCGGAGCAACCCCTCCACTTT
.	TRBV7-9	TRBJ2-7	TRBD1	CASSSDRASYEQYF	TGTGCCAGCAGCTCTGACAGGGCCTCCTACGAGCAGTACTTC
.	TRBV24-1	TRBJ2-5	TRBD2	CATSDPGLAGAEQYF	TGTGCCACCAGTGATCCTGGACTAGCGGGAGCTGAGCAGTACTTC
.	TRBV4-1	TRBJ2-3	.	CASSQLDRRGTDTQYF	TGCGCCAGCAGCCAGCTGGACAGGAGGGGCACAGATACGCAGTATTTT
.	TRBV6-5	TRBJ1-6	.	CASNVKGDSPLHF	TGTGCCAGCAACGTAAAGGGTGATTCACCCCTCCACTTT
.	TRBV2	TRBJ2-6	.	CASSEMGTGANVLTF	TGTGCCAGCAGTGAAATGGGAACTGGGGCCAACGTCCTGACTTTC
.	TRBV20-1	TRBJ2-7	.	CSASRDSRGLYEQYF	TGCAGTGCTAGTCGGGACTCGAGGGGGCTCTACGAGCAGTACTTC
few	TRBV5-1	TRBJ2-1	TRBD1	CASSLGRGLDEQFF	TGCGCCAGCAGCTTGGGCAGGGGGTTGGATGAGCAGTTCTTC
few	TRBV21-1	TRBJ2-1	.	CASSKVGGPHSYNEQFF	TGTGCCAGCAGCAAGGTCGGGGGCCCCCACTCTTACAATGAGCAGTTCTTC
.	TRBV6-1	TRBJ2-7	TRBD1	CASSRGQGRPSSYEQYF	TGTGCCAGCAGCCGAGGACAGGGTCGCCCAAGCTCCTACGAGCAGTACTTC
.	TRBV9	TRBJ2-5	TRBD1	CASSVSQGAETQYF	TGTGCCAGCAGCGTATCTCAGGGGGCAGAGACCCAGTACTTC
.	TRBV7-9	TRBJ1-1	.	CASRVSGAEAFF	TGTGCCAGCAGAGTATCAGGGGCTGAAGCTTTCTTT
once	TRBV7-6	TRBJ2-7	.	CASSYGQNRLYEQYF	TGTGCCAGCAGCTACGGACAGAACCGTCTTTACGAGCAGTACTTC
.	TRBV2	TRBJ1-4	.	CASRRQTTNEKLFF	TGTGCCAGCAGAAGACAGACAACTAATGAAAAACTGTTTTTT
.	TRBV9	TRBJ2-7	TRBD1	CASSMGQGPYEQYF	TGTGCCAGCAGCATGGGACAGGGCCCCTACGAGCAGTACTTC
once	TRBV2	TRBJ1-6	.	CASSFLGGSSPLHF	TGTGCCAGCAGTTTCCTCGGGGGAAGCTCACCCCTCCACTTT
.	TRBV20-1	TRBJ2-5	.	CSAKLVQETQYF	TGCAGTGCCAAACTAGTCCAAGAGACCCAGTACTTC